This T cell receptor beta chain was profiled in a study of human T cells and chemical hapten exposure. The CDR3 length is 15 residues. The J segment lost 6 bases and the V segment lost 4 bases, leaving 13 bases of the junction unmatched. From germline, CDR1 is GTSNPN and CDR2 SVGIG (reference sequence). As the library was built, unique molecular identifiers were attached to individual cDNA molecules. TCRdb reprocessed the RACE reads via MiXCR and lists one record per CDR3 protein. The data hold tens of thousands of distinct CDR3 sequences, with around 7% observed a single time. This clonotype has a single count. Its target is not known. Study-level findings and limits: Sensitization with DPC brought no change to TCRs above 1 in 1000 in frequency.

Time point here: pre-sensitization, week 0. Specified treatment: therapeutic diphenylcyclopropenone sensitization with weekly scalp DPC. Non-pregnant alopecia patients aged 18 to 70, suitable for DPC therapy. This chain links TRBV30 with TRBJ2-3; TRBD2 matches at 7 bases. The specimen was whole blood, collected in connection with sensitization to the hapten diphenylcyclopropenone (DPC). This receptor was identified in a woman in her 30s with alopecia areata. Some clones in this sample may be carry-over from other donors' samples. CDR3 residues: CAWNQRGGCGDTQYF. DNA for the CDR3: TGTGCCTGGAACCAGCGGGGCGGTTGTGGTGATACGCAGTATTTT.